This TCR beta chain was obtained from a study of blood T cell repertoires in COVID-19. For the study at large: Samples of COVID-19 (acute and convalescent) were obtained from the United States, Italy and Spain. PBMCs, B-cell-depleted T cells, or T cells were the source of the cDNA or gDNA that made up the material.

Original processing notes: Reference gene primer amplification gave estimated nucleated cell counts. Here immunoSEQ multiplex PCR was the method, and the copy in TCRdb shows in-frame clones only, minus some. That table is the source of V, J and clone size, and D and trimming were worked out from the DNA. The repertoire holds about 100,000 clones, with about 80% as singletons. J was trimmed by 12 bases and V by 1 base; bases with no gene match: 6. The CDR3 is 13 amino acids. Germline CDR1 LGHDT, CDR2 YNNKEL (reference sequence). Material for sequencing was peripheral blood. The chain joins TRBV3-1 (or the pseudogene TRBV3-2) to TRBJ2-7; TRBD1 agrees at 10 bases. This TCR was sampled from a man between 65 and 80 years old with active or convalescent COVID-19. The CDR3 DNA sequence: TGTGCCAGCAGCCAAGGGGGACAGGGGAGGTGGTACTTC. This sequence encodes CASSQGGQGRWYF.